This TCR beta chain was captured by sequencing in a study of cytomegalovirus exposure and HLA in healthy donors. Using immunoSEQ multiplex PCR, the repertoire was profiled, and TCRdb retains in-frame clones only, with some absent. The sample includes 68,000 or so clones, 80% to 90% of them seen just once. The germline V gene has CDR1 LNHDA and CDR2 SQIVND (reference sequence). The CDR3 runs 16 residues. Trimming left V 3 bases short and J 0 bases short, with 9 bases between. The sequence derives from a woman between 18 and 29 years old in good health and CMV-seronegative. Specimen: PBMCs. This sequence joins TRBV19 and TRBJ2-6; tentative D call: TRBD2 (5 bases). This chain's CDR3 is CASSIYGDSGANVLTF. The CDR3 region has the DNA TGTGCCAGTAGTATTTACGGGGACTCTGGGGCCAACGTCCTGACTTTC.